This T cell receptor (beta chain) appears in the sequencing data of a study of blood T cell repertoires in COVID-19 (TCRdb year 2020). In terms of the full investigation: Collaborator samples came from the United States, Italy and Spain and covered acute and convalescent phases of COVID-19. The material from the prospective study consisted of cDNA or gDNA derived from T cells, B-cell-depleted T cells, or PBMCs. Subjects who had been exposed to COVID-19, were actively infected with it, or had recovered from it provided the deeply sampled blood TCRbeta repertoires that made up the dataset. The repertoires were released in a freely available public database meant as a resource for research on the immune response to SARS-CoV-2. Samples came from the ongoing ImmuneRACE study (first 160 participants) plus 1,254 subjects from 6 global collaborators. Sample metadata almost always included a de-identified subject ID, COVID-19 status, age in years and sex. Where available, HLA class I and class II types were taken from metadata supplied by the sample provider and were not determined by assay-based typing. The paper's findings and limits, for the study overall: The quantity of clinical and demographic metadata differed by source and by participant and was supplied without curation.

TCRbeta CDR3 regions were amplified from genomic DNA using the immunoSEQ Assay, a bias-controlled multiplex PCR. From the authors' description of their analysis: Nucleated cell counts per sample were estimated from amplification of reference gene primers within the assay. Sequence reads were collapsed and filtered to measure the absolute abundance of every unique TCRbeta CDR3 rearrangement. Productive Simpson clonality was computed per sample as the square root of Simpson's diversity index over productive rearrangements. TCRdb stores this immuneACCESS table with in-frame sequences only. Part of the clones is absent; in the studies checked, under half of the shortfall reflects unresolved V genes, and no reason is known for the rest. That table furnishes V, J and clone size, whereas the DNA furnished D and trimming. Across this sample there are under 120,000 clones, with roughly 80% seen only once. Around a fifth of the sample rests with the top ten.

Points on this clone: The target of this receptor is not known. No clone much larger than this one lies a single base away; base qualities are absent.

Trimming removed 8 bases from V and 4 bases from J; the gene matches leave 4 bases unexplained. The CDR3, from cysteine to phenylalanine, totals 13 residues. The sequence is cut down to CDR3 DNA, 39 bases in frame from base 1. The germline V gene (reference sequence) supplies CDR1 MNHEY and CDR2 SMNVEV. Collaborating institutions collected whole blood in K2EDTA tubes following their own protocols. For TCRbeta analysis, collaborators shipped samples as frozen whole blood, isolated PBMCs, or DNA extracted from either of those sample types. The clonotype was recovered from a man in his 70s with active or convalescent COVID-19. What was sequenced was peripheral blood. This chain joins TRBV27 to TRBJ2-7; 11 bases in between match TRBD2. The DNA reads TGTGCCAGCCGCCGGACTAGCGGGTACGAGCAGTACTTC. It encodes CASRRTSGYEQYF.